Listed here are 14 T cell receptor beta chains from one sample, sequenced in a study of T cell responses to AZD1222 COVID-19 vaccine (dated by TCRdb to the early 2020s). Receptors were amplified or captured by the immunoSEQ multiplex PCR assay. The table was pulled from immuneACCESS by TCRdb, which kept in-frame rearrangements only. Such tables lose some clones; where checked, under half of the loss comes from unresolved V genes, and the rest has no known cause. This sample lists tens of thousands of clones; around 90% were detected once. The ten biggest clones cover approximately 25% of the sample. The time point label, read with the paper, signifies: baseline before first vaccination. The sample in question was peripheral blood, obtained on day 0 of AZD1222 vaccination. These receptors were obtained from an adult in good health.

The genes are TRBV18 and TRBJ1-6, with 7 bases fitting TRBD1. CDR3 length equals 16 residues. J lost 6 bases, V lost 5 bases, and 10 bases had no gene match. Germline lookup yields CDR1 KGHSH and CDR2 LQKENI. CDR3 in amino acids: CASSDRQGQSNSPLHF. The CDR3, as DNA: TGTGCCAGCTCAGACCGACAGGGTCAATCTAATTCACCCCTCCACTTT.

The chain combines TRBV6-1 with TRBJ1-1; D is uncertain. In germline, CDR1 is MNHNS, CDR2 SASEGT. This CDR3 contains 13 residues. Trimming shortened V by 2 bases and J by 1 base, and 5 bases separated the two germline ends. CDR3 residues: CASSETSNTEAFF. The CDR3 DNA reads TGTGCCAGCAGTGAAACGTCGAACACTGAAGCTTTCTTT.

To note about this clone: At one of its ends the junction is not consistent with the germline gene, which may arise from a read error. CDR3 bases: TGTGCCTGGAGTCCGGTCCGGACAGGGGTAGGGAAAGACTTC. Translation: CAWSPVRTGVGKDF. The rearrangement joins TRBV30 to TRBJ1-2, with TRBD1 matching 9 bases. CDR3 length: 14 amino acids. Germline V gene sequence: CDR1 GTSNPN, CDR2 SVGIG (reference sequence). Based on the CDR3 plus reference TRBV30 and TRBJ1-2, the full variable domain is SQTIHQWPATLVQPVGSPLSLECTVEGTSNPNLYWYRQAAGRGLQLLFYSVGIGQISSEVPQNLSASRPQDRQFILSSKKLLLSDSGFYLCAWSPVRTGVGKDFGSGTRLTVV.

The rearrangement uses TRBV14 and TRBJ1-2; D is unclear. CDR1 and CDR2 (germline): SGHDN, FVKESK. The V end lost 0 bases, the J end lost 4 bases, and 6 bases lay between the germline ends. The CDR3 totals 13 residues. The CDR3 nucleotides are TGTGCCAGCAGCCAAGAAGGCTTCTATGGCTACACCTTC. Translation: CASSQEGFYGYTF.

The chain couples TRBV7-9 to TRBJ1-2; D gene ambiguous. CDR3 length: 14 amino acids. Per the germline V gene, CDR1 is SEHNR and CDR2 is FQNEAQ (reference sequence). Deletions cut 5 bases from V and 8 bases from J, with 18 bases between. CDR3 sequence: CASSPDALPGGYTF. CDR3 DNA: TGTGCCAGCAGCCCAGACGCCCTTCCAGGCGGCTACACCTTC.

V is TRBV7-9 and J is TRBJ2-1; 8 positions match TRBD2. Germline V gives CDR1 SEHNR, CDR2 FQNEAQ (reference sequence). The ends lost 1 base at V and 6 bases at J; junction bases unmatched: 5. This CDR3 region has 15 residues. This chain's CDR3 is CASSLVPREGNEQFF. In DNA, the CDR3 is TGTGCCAGCAGCTTAGTCCCCCGGGAGGGCAATGAGCAGTTCTTC. The whole variable domain, filled in from reference TRBV7-9 and TRBJ2-1, reads DTGVSQNPRHKITKRGQNVTFRCDPISEHNRLYWYRQTLGQGPEFLTYFQNEAQLEKSRLLSDRFSAERPKGSFSTLEIQRTEQGDSAMYLCASSLVPREGNEQFFGPGTRLTVL.

The CDR3 protein is CATSRDLQGRSYEQYF. The CDR3 nucleotides read TGTGCCACCAGCAGAGACCTACAGGGCCGGTCCTACGAGCAGTACTTC. The chain recombines TRBV15 with TRBJ2-7; tentatively, D is TRBD1 (6 bases). V lost 0 bases and J lost 1, with 13 bases in between. The CDR3 sequence is 16 residues long. Germline assignment: CDR1 LNHNV and CDR2 YYDKDF (reference sequence).

The rearrangement joins TRBV12-3 or TRBV12-4 to TRBJ2-7; weak D call: TRBD2 (5 bases). The V end was cut by 6 bases, the J end by 5 bases, with 14 bases between. The CDR3 consists of 13 residues. CDR3: CASRLRGNHEQYF. CDR3 bases: TGTGCCAGCAGACTAAGAGGGAACCACGAGCAGTACTTC.

The chain is built from TRBV24-1 and TRBJ1-5; 7 nucleotides line up with TRBD1. The length of the CDR3 is 17 residues. The ends lost 4 bases at V and 3 bases at J; junction bases unmatched: 11. The germline V gene encodes CDR1 KGHDR and CDR2 SFDVKD. The CDR3 DNA sequence: TGTGCCACCAGTGACCGGAGGAAGGGGGCGATCAATCAGCCCCAGCATTTT. Encoded protein: CATSDRRKGAINQPQHF.

The chain combines TRBV14 with TRBJ2-3; 10 nucleotides match TRBD2. The CDR3 runs to 17 residues. Germline CDR1 and CDR2: SGHDN and FVKESK. The V and J ends lost 4 bases and 3 bases, in that order; junction bases with no gene match: 10. The CDR3 coding sequence is TGTGCCAGCAGCCCCCTCGGGGCTAGCGGGGGAACAGATACGCAGTATTTT. It yields the protein CASSPLGASGGTDTQYF.

J is TRBJ1-5 and V is TRBV20-1; TRBD1 might be the D (6 bases). Germline V lookup: CDR1 DFQATT, CDR2 SNEGSKA (reference sequence). V was shortened by 6 bases and J by 5 bases, with 17 bases between the two germline ends. The CDR3 has 14 residues. The CDR3 here is CSASLGAGDQPQHF. The DNA of the CDR3 is TGCAGTGCCAGTCTGGGGGCAGGGGATCAGCCCCAGCATTTT.

This rearrangement joins TRBV11-2 to TRBJ1-1; D remains ambiguous. V was clipped by 5 bases and J by 1 base, with 11 bases between them. The CDR3 extends over 14 amino acids. Germline V gene lookup returns CDR1 SGHAT and CDR2 FQNNGV. The CDR3 here is CASSPRASNTEAFF. The CDR3 nucleotides read TGTGCCAGCAGCCCCCGGGCTTCGAACACTGAAGCTTTCTTT.

The CDR3 region has the DNA TGTGCCCTGGGGGGTTTGGTGTTGATCTATGAGCAGTTCTTC. Translating it yields CALGGLVLIYEQFF. The chain links TRBV2 to TRBJ2-1; TRBD2 is a possible D gene (6 bases). V lost 11 bases and J lost 8, with 22 bases in between. The CDR3 is made up of 14 amino acids. CDR1 and CDR2 (germline): SNHLY, FYNNEI.

The chain links TRBV5-1 to TRBJ1-2; the D is unclear. The germline V and J ends were trimmed by 4 bases and 3 bases, with 13 bases remaining between them. CDR3 length equals 14 residues. Germline CDR1 and CDR2: SGHRS and YFSETQ. CDR3: CASSKTNQDYGYTF. DNA for the CDR3: TGCGCCAGCAGCAAGACAAATCAGGACTATGGCTACACCTTC.